Listed below are T cell receptor beta chains from one sample, sequenced in a study of OX40 agonist ivuxolimab in advanced cancers. Repertoires were generated with immunoSEQ multiplex PCR, while TCRdb's copy carries only in-frame clones and drops some. The sample consists of tens of thousands of clones, around 79% of them appearing once. The input for sequencing was CD4+ or CD8+ T cells sorted from blood, taken in a trial of the OX40 agonist ivuxolimab. Receptor source: an adult with an advanced solid tumor such as melanoma, head and neck, liver or kidney cancer. Each CDR3 is given with its conserved first and last residue. D genes are given only for firm matches. Clone size is given for some rows only: seen once, a few or many times, or a class if the clone is expanded.

clone size,J gene,D gene,V gene,CDR3 protein,CDR3 DNA
-,TRBJ2-7,-,TRBV18,CASSPRDGSYEQYF,TGTGCCAGCTCACCTAGGGACGGCTCCTACGAGCAGTACTTC
-,TRBJ2-5,-,TRBV10-3,CAISQTTGETQYF,TGTGCCATCAGTCAAACGACGGGGGAGACCCAGTACTTC
-,TRBJ2-2,-,TRBV7-9,CASSLVAAGPGELFF,TGTGCCAGCAGCTTAGTGGCGGCCGGGCCCGGGGAGCTGTTTTTT
-,TRBJ2-7,-,TRBV7-9,CASSPASGEQYF,TGTGCCAGCAGCCCTGCGAGCGGGGAGCAGTACTTC
-,TRBJ2-7,-,TRBV5-6,CASSSLSYEQYF,TGTGCCAGCAGCTCGTTGTCCTACGAGCAGTACTTC
-,TRBJ2-7,-,TRBV12-1,CASSFVSDEQYF,TGTGCCAGCAGCTTTGTATCGGACGAGCAGTACTTC
-,TRBJ1-3,-,TRBV7-8,CASSLVVGTGNTIYF,TGTGCCAGCAGCTTAGTAGTGGGGACTGGAAACACCATATATTTT
few,TRBJ1-1,-,TRBV19,CASSTWRGTEAFF,TGTGCCAGTAGTACATGGAGGGGCACTGAAGCTTTCTTT
-,TRBJ2-5,-,TRBV2,CASRGTEYQETQYF,TGTGCCAGCAGGGGTACAGAGTACCAAGAGACCCAGTACTTC
few,TRBJ2-5,-,TRBV30,CAWSHIFEGWGETQYF,TGTGCCTGGAGTCATATATTTGAGGGGTGGGGAGAGACCCAGTACTTC
few,TRBJ1-1,-,TRBV6-5,CASSERGLDTEAFF,TGTGCCAGCAGTGAACGGGGATTGGACACTGAAGCTTTCTTT
-,TRBJ2-1,TRBD2,TRBV5-6,CASSLAQAGVGNEQFF,TGTGCCAGCAGCTTGGCCCAAGCGGGAGTGGGGAATGAGCAGTTCTTC
-,TRBJ2-7,-,TRBV7-2,CASRLVDGNAYEQYF,TGTGCCAGCCGCCTAGTTGACGGGAACGCCTACGAGCAGTACTTC
-,TRBJ1-1,-,TRBV5-1,CASSLGTENTEAFF,TGCGCCAGCAGCTTGGGGACAGAAAACACTGAAGCTTTCTTT
-,TRBJ1-4,-,TRBV14,CASSSNRVATNEKLFF,TGTGCCAGCAGCTCGAACCGGGTGGCAACTAATGAAAAACTGTTTTTT
once,TRBJ2-2,TRBD2,TRBV10-3,CAISSSSGGFGELFF,TGTGCCATCAGCTCCTCTAGCGGGGGGTTCGGGGAGCTGTTTTTT
-,TRBJ2-7,TRBD1,TRBV19,CASSRLRGQAYEQYF,TGTGCCAGTAGCCGCCTGAGGGGACAGGCCTACGAGCAGTACTTC
-,TRBJ1-3,-,TRBV28,CASSLYTPPSGNTIYF,TGTGCCAGCAGTTTATACACTCCACCCTCTGGAAACACCATATATTTT
-,TRBJ1-6,-,TRBV11-1,CASSLTGTVYNSPLHF,TGTGCCAGCAGCCTAACCGGGACGGTTTATAATTCACCCCTCCACTTT
-,TRBJ1-2,TRBD1,TRBV20-1,CSAAGQNGYTF,TGCAGTGCGGCGGGACAGAACGGCTACACCTTC
-,TRBJ1-1,-,TRBV5-1,CASSHGEDTEAFF,TGCGCCAGCAGCCACGGCGAGGACACTGAAGCTTTCTTT
once,TRBJ2-7,-,TRBV30,CAWGPDYEQYF,TGTGCCTGGGGTCCCGACTACGAGCAGTACTTC
-,TRBJ2-3,-,TRBV19,CASSITFSTDTQYF,TGTGCCAGTAGTATAACCTTTTCCACAGATACGCAGTATTTT
medium-sized,TRBJ2-2,-,TRBV19,CASRDSTGQTNTGELFF,TGTGCCAGTAGAGACTCGACAGGACAAACGAACACCGGGGAGCTGTTTTTT
-,TRBJ1-2,-,TRBV20-1,CSASYGAGYTF,TGCAGTGCTAGCTACGGTGCTGGCTACACCTTC
few,TRBJ1-1,-,TRBV28,CASSLGARGGTEAFF,TGTGCCAGCAGTTTAGGGGCCAGGGGAGGAACTGAAGCTTTCTTT
-,TRBJ1-6,-,TRBV11-2,CASSFTGGAGSPLHF,TGTGCCAGCAGCTTCACCGGGGGCGCGGGGTCACCCCTCCACTTT
-,TRBJ1-6,-,TRBV11-2,CASSTTASLGSPLHF,TGTGCCAGCAGCACAACGGCGAGTTTAGGGTCACCCCTCCACTTT
-,TRBJ2-1,-,TRBV5-4,CASSLFEQFF,TGTGCCAGCAGCCTATTCGAGCAGTTCTTC
once,TRBJ1-4,TRBD1,TRBV6-1,CASRPGGVEKLFF,TGTGCCAGCAGGCCAGGGGGTGTTGAAAAACTGTTTTTT
-,TRBJ1-5,-,TRBV6-6,CASSYGSWELNQPQHF,TGTGCCAGCAGTTACGGTTCTTGGGAACTCAATCAGCCCCAGCATTTT
-,TRBJ2-1,-,TRBV28,CASRPQLGTPGGNEQFF,TGTGCCAGCAGACCGCAACTCGGGACACCGGGGGGTAATGAGCAGTTCTTC
-,TRBJ2-7,-,TRBV10-3,CAIMAEPSYEQYF,TGTGCCATCATGGCGGAGCCCTCCTACGAGCAGTACTTC
-,TRBJ1-2,-,TRBV7-8,CASSRARLDYGYTF,TGTGCCAGCAGCCGGGCAAGGCTTGACTATGGCTACACCTTC
-,TRBJ2-3,-,TRBV5-8,CASSLNAATDTQYF,TGTGCCAGCAGCTTGAACGCCGCCACAGATACGCAGTATTTT
-,TRBJ2-2,TRBD1,TRBV9,CASSRTGTGELFF,TGTGCCAGCAGTCGGACAGGGACCGGGGAGCTGTTTTTT
once,TRBJ1-2,-,TRBV6-1,CASSVGRSYGYTF,TGTGCCAGCAGTGTCGGACGGAGCTATGGCTACACCTTC
-,TRBJ2-5,-,TRBV2,CASSGGRQETQYF,TGTGCCAGCAGTGGTGGGAGGCAAGAGACCCAGTACTTC
-,TRBJ1-6,-,TRBV6-1,CASSDLSNSPLHF,TGTGCCAGCTCCGACTTGTCTAATTCACCCCTCCACTTT
-,TRBJ2-3,-,TRBV7-2,CASTLGYSTDTQYF,TGTGCCAGCACCTTAGGCTATAGCACAGATACGCAGTATTTT